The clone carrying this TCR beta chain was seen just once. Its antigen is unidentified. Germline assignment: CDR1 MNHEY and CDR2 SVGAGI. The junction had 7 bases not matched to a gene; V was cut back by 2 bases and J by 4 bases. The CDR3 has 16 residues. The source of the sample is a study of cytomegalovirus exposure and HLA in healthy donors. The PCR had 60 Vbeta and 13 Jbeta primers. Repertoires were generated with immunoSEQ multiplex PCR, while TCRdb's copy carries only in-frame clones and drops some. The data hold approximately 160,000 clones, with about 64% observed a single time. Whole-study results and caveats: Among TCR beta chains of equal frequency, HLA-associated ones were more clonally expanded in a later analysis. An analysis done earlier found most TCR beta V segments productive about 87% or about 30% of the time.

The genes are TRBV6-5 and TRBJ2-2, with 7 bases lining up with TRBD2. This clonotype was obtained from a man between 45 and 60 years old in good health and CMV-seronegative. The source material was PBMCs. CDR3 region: CASSYRPGGGTGELFF. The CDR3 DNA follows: TGTGCCAGCAGTTACCGGCCGGGCGGGGGCACCGGGGAGCTGTTTTTT.